This note documents a single TCR beta chain sequence. These data originate in a study of blood T cell repertoires in COVID-19. About the research overall: Collection of acute and convalescent COVID-19 samples took place in the United States, Italy and Spain. T cells, B-cell-depleted T cells, or PBMCs provided the cDNA or gDNA that served as material.

In the study's own analysis: It was from reference gene primer amplification that nucleated cell counts were estimated. Measured with immunoSEQ multiplex PCR; TCRdb has only the in-frame clones, and not every one. V, J and clone size are taken as reported in that table, and D and trimming were inferred from the DNA itself. This sample has about 36,000 clones; around 80% occur once, and the top ten carry approximately 32%. V lost 2 bases and J lost 4; bases outside the gene matches: 5. CDR3 size: 17 residues. From germline, CDR1 is SGHDT and CDR2 YYEEEE. The gene calls are TRBV5-6 and TRBJ2-1; 14 nucleotides align to TRBD2. This TCR was recovered from a man aged 55 to 69 with acute or convalescent COVID-19. The sequenced sample was peripheral blood. Written as DNA, the CDR3 is TGTGCCAGCAGCTTTGCGGGACTAGCGGGAGCGTACAATGAGCAGTTCTTC. It translates to CASSFAGLAGAYNEQFF.